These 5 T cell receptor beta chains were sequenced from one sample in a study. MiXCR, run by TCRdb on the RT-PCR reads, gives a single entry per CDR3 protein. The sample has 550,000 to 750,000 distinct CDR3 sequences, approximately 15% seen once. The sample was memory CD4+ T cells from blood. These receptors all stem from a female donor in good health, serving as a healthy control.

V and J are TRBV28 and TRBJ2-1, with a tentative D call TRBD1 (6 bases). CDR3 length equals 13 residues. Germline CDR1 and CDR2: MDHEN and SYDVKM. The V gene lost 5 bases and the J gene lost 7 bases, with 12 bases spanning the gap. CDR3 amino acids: CASSRTAANEQFF. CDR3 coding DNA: TGTGCCAGCAGTCGGACAGCCGCAAATGAGCAGTTCTTC.

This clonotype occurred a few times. CDR3 protein: CASSPLNPYSGRSGETQYF. The CDR3 DNA reads as TGTGCCAGCAGTCCCCTCAACCCGTATAGCGGGAGGTCGGGCGAGACCCAGTACTTC. J is TRBJ2-5 and V is TRBV27; 10 bases match TRBD2. The trim removed 5 bases at V and 5 bases at J, leaving 20 bases unmatched. Germline CDR1 MNHEY, CDR2 SMNVEV (reference sequence). There are 19 residues in the CDR3.

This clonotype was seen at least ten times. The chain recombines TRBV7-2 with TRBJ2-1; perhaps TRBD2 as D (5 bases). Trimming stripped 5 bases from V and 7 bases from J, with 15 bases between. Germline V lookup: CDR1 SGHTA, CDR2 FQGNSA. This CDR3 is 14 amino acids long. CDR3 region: CASSPDWAWNEQFF. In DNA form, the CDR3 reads TGTGCCAGCAGCCCGGACTGGGCTTGGAATGAGCAGTTCTTC.

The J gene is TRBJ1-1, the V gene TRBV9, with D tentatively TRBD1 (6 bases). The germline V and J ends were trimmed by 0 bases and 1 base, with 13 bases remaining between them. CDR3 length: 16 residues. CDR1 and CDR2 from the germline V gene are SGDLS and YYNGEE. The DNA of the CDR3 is TGTGCCAGCAGCGTAGAGGCAGGGGTAACGAACACTGAAGCTTTCTTT. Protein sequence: CASSVEAGVTNTEAFF.

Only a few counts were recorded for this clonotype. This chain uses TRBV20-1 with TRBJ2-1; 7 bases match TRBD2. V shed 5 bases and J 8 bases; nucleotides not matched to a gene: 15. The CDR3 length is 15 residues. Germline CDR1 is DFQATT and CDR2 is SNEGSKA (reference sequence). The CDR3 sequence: CSALSSGASDDEQFF. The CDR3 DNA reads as TGCAGTGCTCTCTCAAGCGGGGCTAGCGATGATGAGCAGTTCTTC.